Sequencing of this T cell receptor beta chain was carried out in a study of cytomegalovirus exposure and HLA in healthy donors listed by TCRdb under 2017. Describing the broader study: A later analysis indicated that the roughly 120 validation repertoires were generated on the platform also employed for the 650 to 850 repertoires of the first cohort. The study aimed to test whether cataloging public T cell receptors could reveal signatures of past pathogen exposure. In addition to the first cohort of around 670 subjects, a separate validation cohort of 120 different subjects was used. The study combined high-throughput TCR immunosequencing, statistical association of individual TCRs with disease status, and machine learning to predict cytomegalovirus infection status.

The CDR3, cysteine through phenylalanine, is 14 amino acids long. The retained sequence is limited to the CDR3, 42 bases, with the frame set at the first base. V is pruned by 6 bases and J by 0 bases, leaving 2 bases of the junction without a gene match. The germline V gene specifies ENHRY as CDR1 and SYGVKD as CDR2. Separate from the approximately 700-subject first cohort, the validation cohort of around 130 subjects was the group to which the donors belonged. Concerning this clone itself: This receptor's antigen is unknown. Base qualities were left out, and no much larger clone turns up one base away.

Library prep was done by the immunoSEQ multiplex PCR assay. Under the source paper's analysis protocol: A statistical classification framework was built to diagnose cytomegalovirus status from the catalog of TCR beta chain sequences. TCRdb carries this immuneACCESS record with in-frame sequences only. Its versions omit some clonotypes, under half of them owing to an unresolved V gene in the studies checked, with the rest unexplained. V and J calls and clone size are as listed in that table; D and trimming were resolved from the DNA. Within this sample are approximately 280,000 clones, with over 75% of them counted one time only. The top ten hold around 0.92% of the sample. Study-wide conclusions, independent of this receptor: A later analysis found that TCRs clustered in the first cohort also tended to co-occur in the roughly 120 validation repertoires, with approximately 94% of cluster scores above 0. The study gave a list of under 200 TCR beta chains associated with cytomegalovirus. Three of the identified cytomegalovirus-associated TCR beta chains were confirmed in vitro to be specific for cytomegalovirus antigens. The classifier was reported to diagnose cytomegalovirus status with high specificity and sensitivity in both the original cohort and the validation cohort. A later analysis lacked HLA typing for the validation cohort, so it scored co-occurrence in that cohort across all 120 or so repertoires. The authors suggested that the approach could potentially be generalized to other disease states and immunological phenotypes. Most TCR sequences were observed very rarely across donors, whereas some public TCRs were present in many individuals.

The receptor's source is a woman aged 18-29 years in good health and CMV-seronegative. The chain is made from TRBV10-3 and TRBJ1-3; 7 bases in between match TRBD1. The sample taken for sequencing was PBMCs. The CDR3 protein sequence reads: CAISGTASGNTIYF. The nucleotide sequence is TGTGCCATCAGCGGGACAGCCTCTGGAAACACCATATATTTT.